This TCR beta chain was captured by sequencing in a study of CD8 T cells in Susac syndrome. The study, taken as a whole, reports: The study recognized that its TCR sequencing and HLA analysis covered a relatively small number of individuals.

Concerning this clonotype itself: Antigen: not known.

Patients with Susac syndrome fulfilled recently defined diagnostic criteria for definite or probable disease. Reverse transcription of roughly 0.45 to 1 ug RNA used random hexamers. TCRdb reanalysed the immunoSEQ multiplex PCR reads using MiXCR and keeps one entry per CDR3 protein. The sample lists 95,000 to 150,000 distinct CDR3 sequences; over 90% were seen once. Per the germline V gene, CDR1 is SEHNR and CDR2 is FQNEAQ (reference sequence). The CDR3 consists of 14 residues. Deletions cut 4 bases from V and 3 bases from J, with 11 bases between. Material: CD8+ T cells from PBMCs. This receptor was taken from a human donor with Susac syndrome. This chain connects TRBV7-9 to TRBJ2-3, with D tentatively TRBD1 or TRBD2 (5 bases each). The CDR3 protein is CASSSRDETDTQYF. The DNA for the CDR3 is TGTGCCAGCAGCTCCCGGGACGAGACAGATACGCAGTATTTT.